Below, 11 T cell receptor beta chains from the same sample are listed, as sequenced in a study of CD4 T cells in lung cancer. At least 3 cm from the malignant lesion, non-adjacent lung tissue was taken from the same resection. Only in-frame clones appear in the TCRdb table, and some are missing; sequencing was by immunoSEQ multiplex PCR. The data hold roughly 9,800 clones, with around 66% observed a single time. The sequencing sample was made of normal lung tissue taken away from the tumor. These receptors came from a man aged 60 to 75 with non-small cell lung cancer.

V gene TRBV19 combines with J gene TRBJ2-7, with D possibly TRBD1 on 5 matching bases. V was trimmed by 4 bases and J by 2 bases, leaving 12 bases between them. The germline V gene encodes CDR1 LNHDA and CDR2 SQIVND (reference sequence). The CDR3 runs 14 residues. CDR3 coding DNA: TGTGCCAGTAGTAGACAGTATGGTCCCTACGAGCAGTACTTC. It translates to CASSRQYGPYEQYF.

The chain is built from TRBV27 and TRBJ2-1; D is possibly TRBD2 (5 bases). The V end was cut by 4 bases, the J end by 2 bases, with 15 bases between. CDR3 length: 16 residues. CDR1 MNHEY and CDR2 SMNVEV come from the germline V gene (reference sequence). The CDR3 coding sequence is TGTGCCAGCAGTTCCCGGGTTAGCGCGGCCTACAATGAGCAGTTCTTC. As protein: CASSSRVSAAYNEQFF.

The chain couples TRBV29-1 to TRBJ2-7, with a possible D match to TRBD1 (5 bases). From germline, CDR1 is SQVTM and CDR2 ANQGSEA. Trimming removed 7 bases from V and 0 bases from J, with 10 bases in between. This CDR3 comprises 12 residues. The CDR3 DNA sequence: TGCAGCGCTACAGGTATCTCCTACGAGCAGTACTTC. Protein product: CSATGISYEQYF.

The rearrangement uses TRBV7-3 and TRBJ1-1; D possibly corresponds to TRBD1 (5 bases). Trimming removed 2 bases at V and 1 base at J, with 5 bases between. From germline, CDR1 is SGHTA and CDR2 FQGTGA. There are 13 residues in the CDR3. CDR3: CASSLGQNTEAFF. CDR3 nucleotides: TGTGCCAGCAGCTTAGGACAGAACACTGAAGCTTTCTTT.

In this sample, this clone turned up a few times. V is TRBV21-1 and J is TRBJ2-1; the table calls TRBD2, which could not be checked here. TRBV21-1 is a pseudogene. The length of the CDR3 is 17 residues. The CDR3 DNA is TGTGCCAGCAGCAAGGGGACTAGCGGACGAAACGACAATGAGCAGTTCTTC. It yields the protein CASSKGTSGRNDNEQFF.

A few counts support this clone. DNA for the CDR3: TGTGCCAGTAGTATGCAGTCCTCTGGAAACACCATATATTTT. Its protein is CASSMQSSGNTIYF. The J gene is TRBJ1-3, the V gene TRBV19, with unresolved D. V dropped 3 bases and J dropped 0 bases, with 6 bases sitting between them. The CDR3 contains 14 residues. Germline V gene lookup returns CDR1 LNHDA and CDR2 SQIVND (reference sequence).

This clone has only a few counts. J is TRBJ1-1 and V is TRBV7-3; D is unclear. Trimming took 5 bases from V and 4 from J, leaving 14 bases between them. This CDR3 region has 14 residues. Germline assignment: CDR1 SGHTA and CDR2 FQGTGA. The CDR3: CASSNDPSGTEAFF. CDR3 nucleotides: TGTGCCAGCAGCAACGATCCGTCGGGCACTGAAGCTTTCTTT. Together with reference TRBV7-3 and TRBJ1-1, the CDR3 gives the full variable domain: GAGVSQTPSNKVTEKGKYVELRCDPISGHTALYWYRQSLGQGPEFLIYFQGTGAADDSGLPNDRFFAVRPEGSVSTLKIQRTERGDSAVYLCASSNDPSGTEAFFGQGTRLTVV.

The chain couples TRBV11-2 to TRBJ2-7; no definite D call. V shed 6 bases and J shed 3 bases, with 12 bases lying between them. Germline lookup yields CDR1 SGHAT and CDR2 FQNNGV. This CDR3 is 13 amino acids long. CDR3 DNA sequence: TGTGCCAGCAGGCCCTTTGGTAACTACGAGCAGTACGTC. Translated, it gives CASRPFGNYEQYV.

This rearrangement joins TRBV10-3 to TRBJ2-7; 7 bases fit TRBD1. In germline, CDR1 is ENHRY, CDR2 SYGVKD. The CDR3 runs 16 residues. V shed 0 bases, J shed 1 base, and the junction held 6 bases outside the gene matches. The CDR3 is CAISESRGQGSYEQYF. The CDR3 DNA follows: TGTGCCATCAGTGAGTCGAGGGGGCAGGGGTCCTACGAGCAGTACTTC.

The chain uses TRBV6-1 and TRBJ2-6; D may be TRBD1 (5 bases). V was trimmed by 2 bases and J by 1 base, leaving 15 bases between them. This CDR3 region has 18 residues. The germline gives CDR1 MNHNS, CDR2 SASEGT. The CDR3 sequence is CASSELSGKGSGANVLTF. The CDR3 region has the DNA TGTGCCAGCAGTGAATTGTCAGGGAAGGGGTCTGGGGCCAACGTCCTGACTTTC.

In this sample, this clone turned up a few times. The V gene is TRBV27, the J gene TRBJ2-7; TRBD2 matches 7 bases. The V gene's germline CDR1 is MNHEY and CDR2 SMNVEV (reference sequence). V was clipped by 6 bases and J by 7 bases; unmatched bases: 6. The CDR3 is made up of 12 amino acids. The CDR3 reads CASSFSGGEQYF. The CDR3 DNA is TGTGCCAGCAGCTTTTCGGGGGGTGAGCAGTACTTC.